Described below is a single T cell receptor beta chain sequence and its context. The antigen remains unidentified. Investigators merged groups given second doses at roughly 4 or roughly 12 weeks. This sample is drawn from a study of T cell responses to AZD1222 COVID-19 vaccine. Whole-study findings and limits: With two AZD1222 doses given, Spike-specific TCR breadth and depth both rose.

Only in-frame clones appear in the TCRdb table, and some are missing; sequencing was by immunoSEQ multiplex PCR. This table holds over 45,000 clones, around nine tenths found once. Germline lookup yields CDR1 MDHEN and CDR2 SYDVKM. The CDR3 length is 17 residues. Trimming removed 6 bases from V and 2 bases from J, with 23 bases in between. The V gene is TRBV28, the J gene TRBJ2-7; D may be TRBD1 or TRBD2 (5 bases each). The sequence came from an adult who received the AZD1222 COVID-19 vaccine. The sample here was peripheral blood, taken 28 days after the second AZD1222 dose. CDR3 bases: TGTGCCAGCAGATATACTCGGGGCTCTTTAGGCGCCTACGAGCAGTACTTC. This translates into CASRYTRGSLGAYEQYF. Variable domain in full (rest from reference TRBV28 and TRBJ2-7): DVKVTQSSRYLVKRTGEKVFLECVQDMDHENMFWYRQDPGLGLRLIYFSYDVKMKEKGDIPEGYSVSREKKERFSLILESASTNQTSMYLCASRYTRGSLGAYEQYFGPGTRLTVT.